Reported below is one T cell receptor (beta chain). CDR3 length: 14 amino acids. Trimming took off 6 bases at V and 4 bases at J, with 16 bases between the two ends. The germline CDR1 and CDR2 sequences are MNHEY and SVGEGT. The sample is drawn from a study of blood T cell repertoires in COVID-19. Clones were sequenced by immunoSEQ multiplex PCR, and TCRdb holds only the in-frame ones, with some missing. The table records hundreds of thousands of clones, about 92% of them present only once. Source material: PBMCs or T cells enriched from blood (not recorded which). This TCR was sampled from a man aged 55 to 70 who had recovered from COVID-19. The genes are TRBV6-2 or TRBV6-3 and TRBJ2-7; D gene uncertain. This CDR3 reads CASSAGSSLYEQYF. The DNA of the CDR3 is TGTGCCAGCAGCGCCGGGTCTTCTTTATACGAGCAGTACTTC.